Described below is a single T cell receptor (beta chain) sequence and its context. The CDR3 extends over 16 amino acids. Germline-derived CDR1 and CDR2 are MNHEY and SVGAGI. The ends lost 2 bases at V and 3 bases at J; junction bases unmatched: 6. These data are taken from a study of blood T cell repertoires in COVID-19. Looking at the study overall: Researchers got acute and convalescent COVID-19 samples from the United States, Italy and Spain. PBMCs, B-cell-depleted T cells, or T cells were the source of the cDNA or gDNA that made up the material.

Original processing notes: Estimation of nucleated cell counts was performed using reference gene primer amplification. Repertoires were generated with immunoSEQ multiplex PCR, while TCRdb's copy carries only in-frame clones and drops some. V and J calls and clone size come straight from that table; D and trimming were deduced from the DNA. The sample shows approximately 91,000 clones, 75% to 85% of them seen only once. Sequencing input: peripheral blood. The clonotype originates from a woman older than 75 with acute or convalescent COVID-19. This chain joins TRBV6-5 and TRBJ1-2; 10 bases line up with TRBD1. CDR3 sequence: CASSYATGGADYGYTF. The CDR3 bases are TGTGCCAGCAGTTACGCGACAGGGGGCGCGGACTATGGCTACACCTTC.